Shown below are 23 T cell receptor beta chains from a single sample sequenced in a study of OX40 agonist ivuxolimab in advanced cancers. Data came from immunoSEQ multiplex PCR; TCRdb stores just in-frame clones and leaves some out. The sample has 95,000 to 100,000 clones; 70% to 85% are singletons. This specimen consisted of CD4+ or CD8+ T cells sorted from blood, obtained in a trial of the OX40 agonist ivuxolimab. These receptors were obtained from an adult with an advanced solid tumor such as melanoma, head and neck, liver or kidney cancer.

The chain recombines TRBV7-2 with TRBJ2-3; D unresolved. The CDR3 is 15 amino acids. V lost 7 bases to trimming and J lost 0 bases, with 14 bases between them. From germline, CDR1 is SGHTA and CDR2 FQGNSA. Here the CDR3 DNA reads TGTGCCAGCAACGTATTCAAGTTTAGCACAGATACGCAGTATTTT. This translates into CASNVFKFSTDTQYF. Full variable domain (missing parts from reference TRBV7-2 and TRBJ2-3): GAGVSQSPSNKVTEKGKDVELRCDPISGHTALYWYRQSLGQGLEFLIYFQGNSAPDKSGLPSDRFSAERTGGSVSTLTIQRTQQEDSAVYLCASNVFKFSTDTQYFGPGTRLTVL.

The chain uses TRBV7-7 and TRBJ2-2, with a tentative D call TRBD1 (6 bases). V lost 1 base and J lost 8, with 11 bases in between. This CDR3 is 14 amino acids long. Germline CDR1 and CDR2: SSHAT and FNYEAQ (reference sequence). The CDR3 coding sequence is TGTGCCAGCAGCTTAGTACAGGGCAAGGGGGAGCTGTTTTTT. Translation: CASSLVQGKGELFF.

This clone appeared once. The chain has TRBV6-5 and TRBJ2-7; 9 nucleotides agree with TRBD1. Germline assignment: CDR1 MNHEY and CDR2 SVGAGI. The CDR3 sequence is 13 residues long. V was clipped by 6 bases and J by 2 bases; unmatched bases: 2. Written as DNA, the CDR3 is TGTGCCAGCAGGGGGACAGGGACCTACGAGCAGTACTTC. It codes for CASRGTGTYEQYF.

This clone was seen a handful of times. The rearrangement links TRBV27 to TRBJ2-1; 11 nucleotides match TRBD1. The V and J ends lost 1 base and 6 bases, in that order; junction bases with no gene match: 2. The CDR3 sequence is 15 residues long. Germline CDR1 is MNHEY and CDR2 is SMNVEV (reference sequence). The CDR3 sequence is CASSLWDRGSNEQFF. CDR3 coding DNA: TGTGCCAGCAGTTTATGGGACAGGGGGTCCAATGAGCAGTTCTTC.

J is TRBJ1-2 and V is TRBV6-5; D call uncertain. The CDR3 runs 13 residues. V lost 3 bases, J lost 8 bases, and 13 bases lay in between. Germline V gene sequence: CDR1 MNHEY, CDR2 SVGAGI. The CDR3 is CASSYDTTKGYTF. CDR3 coding DNA: TGTGCCAGCAGTTATGACACGACAAAAGGCTACACCTTC.

This sequence joins TRBV19 and TRBJ2-2; D is undetermined. V was cut by 1 base and J by 5 bases, with 5 bases left in between. Germline loops: CDR1 LNHDA, CDR2 SQIVND (reference sequence). The CDR3 is 13 amino acids. CDR3 in DNA: TGTGCCAGTAGTATAGTTTTAACCGGGGAGCTGTTTTTT. It codes for CASSIVLTGELFF. Full variable domain (remainder filled in from reference TRBV19 and TRBJ2-2): DGGITQSPKYLFRKEGQNVTLSCEQNLNHDAMYWYRQDPGQGLRLIYYSQIVNDFQKGDIAEGYSVSREKKESFPLTVTSAQKNPTAFYLCASSIVLTGELFFGEGSRLTVL.

V is TRBV19 and J is TRBJ1-2; D might be TRBD1 (5 bases). The germline V gene encodes CDR1 LNHDA and CDR2 SQIVND (reference sequence). The CDR3 sequence is 12 residues long. Trimming left V 5 bases short and J 6 bases short, with 10 bases between. CDR3 DNA: TGTGCCAGTAGTCAGGGCCCGCATGGCTACACCTTC. This codes for CASSQGPHGYTF.

The rearrangement uses TRBV10-3 and TRBJ2-7, with D possibly being TRBD1 (6 bases). V dropped 5 bases and J dropped 3 bases, with 14 bases sitting between them. This CDR3 has 14 residues. The germline V gene encodes CDR1 ENHRY and CDR2 SYGVKD. In DNA, the CDR3 is TGTGCCATCAGTCACACGGGACAACACTACGAGCAGTACTTC. Protein: CAISHTGQHYEQYF.

The chain couples TRBV9 to TRBJ1-3, with a possible D match to TRBD1 (5 bases). The germline V gene encodes CDR1 SGDLS and CDR2 YYNGEE. V was cut by 1 base and J by 8 bases, with 34 bases left in between. This CDR3 region has 21 residues. CDR3 sequence (DNA): TGTGCCAGCAGCGTATTAGGCTTGTTGGGACGGCCTCAACAATCCCGAGACACCATATATTTT. Protein: CASSVLGLLGRPQQSRDTIYF.

The chain links TRBV28 to TRBJ2-4; TRBD1 matches at 10 bases. The CDR3 has 15 amino acids. J was trimmed by 4 bases and V by 1 base; bases with no gene match: 1. Per germline, CDR1 MDHEN and CDR2 SYDVKM. The CDR3, as DNA: TGTGCCAGCAGTTTATCGGGACAGGGGAAAAACATTCAGTACTTC. As protein: CASSLSGQGKNIQYF. The full variable domain, in which reference TRBV28 and TRBJ2-4 provide the parts outside the CDR3, is DVKVTQSSRYLVKRTGEKVFLECVQDMDHENMFWYRQDPGLGLRLIYFSYDVKMKEKGDIPEGYSVSREKKERFSLILESASTNQTSMYLCASSLSGQGKNIQYFGAGTRLSVL.

This sequence joins TRBV28 and TRBJ1-1; 7 nucleotides agree with TRBD1. Trimming took 5 bases from V and 4 from J; bases not matched to a gene: 10. The CDR3 runs 15 residues. Germline V gene lookup returns CDR1 MDHEN and CDR2 SYDVKM. The CDR3 nucleotides are TGTGCCAGCAGTGGGGGACAGCAATTAAGCACTGAAGCTTTCTTT. Translating gives CASSGGQQLSTEAFF.

This chain uses TRBV7-9 with TRBJ2-1; no reliable D call. The V end lost 5 bases, the J end lost 2 bases, and 16 bases lay between the germline ends. This CDR3 spans 16 amino acids. From germline, CDR1 is SEHNR and CDR2 FQNEAQ (reference sequence). CDR3: CASSRKGSQAYNEQFF. DNA for the CDR3: TGTGCCAGCAGCCGGAAGGGCAGCCAAGCCTACAATGAGCAGTTCTTC.

V gene TRBV11-2 combines with J gene TRBJ2-1; D is perhaps TRBD1 (7 bases). With 4 bases removed from V and 5 bases from J, the gap between germline ends came to 15 bases. Germline V gene sequence: CDR1 SGHAT, CDR2 FQNNGV. The CDR3 runs 15 residues. CDR3 DNA: TGTGCCAGCAGCTCCGCGGGACAGAGAAACAATGAGCAGTTCTTC. This sequence encodes CASSSAGQRNNEQFF.

The chain couples TRBV19 to TRBJ1-6, with D perhaps TRBD1 (6 bases). V was pared by 5 bases and J by 7 bases, with 12 bases between. Germline CDR1 LNHDA, CDR2 SQIVND (reference sequence). There are 14 residues in the CDR3. CDR3 loop: CASSSYRENSPLHF. In nucleotides, the CDR3 is TGTGCCAGTAGTTCCTACAGGGAAAATTCACCCCTCCACTTT.

V and J are TRBV10-3 and TRBJ2-7; D unclear. Germline V lookup: CDR1 ENHRY, CDR2 SYGVKD. V was trimmed by 5 bases and J by 0 bases, leaving 5 bases between them. The CDR3 is made up of 12 amino acids. The CDR3 sequence is CAISRDSYEQYF. The CDR3 DNA reads TGTGCCATCAGTAGGGACTCCTACGAGCAGTACTTC.

Notes on this clone: Being one base from a much bigger clone, this may be a read error. This chain joins TRBV9 and TRBJ1-1; D not resolved. The CDR3 is made up of 13 amino acids. Germline CDR1 is SGDLS and CDR2 is YYNGEE. CDR3 sequence (DNA): TGTGCCAGCGGCGTAGAACCTAACACTGAAGCTTTCTTT. The encoded protein is CASGVEPNTEAFF.

The chain couples TRBV5-1 to TRBJ1-4, with a weak D call TRBD1 (5 bases). The germline V gene has CDR1 SGHRS and CDR2 YFSETQ. The V gene lost 3 bases and the J gene lost 5 bases, with 11 bases spanning the gap. The CDR3 runs to 14 residues. The CDR3 loop reads CASSSSGGNEKLFF. Written as DNA, the CDR3 is TGCGCCAGCAGCTCCTCCGGGGGAAATGAAAAACTGTTTTTT.

V is TRBV6-5 and J is TRBJ1-5; 10 bases align to TRBD1. CDR3 length: 14 residues. CDR1 and CDR2 (germline): MNHEY, SVGAGI. V was clipped by 5 bases and J by 6 bases; unmatched bases: 4. The DNA for the CDR3 is TGTGCCAGCAGTATAGGGACAGGGGTTCAGCCCCAGCATTTT. It is translated as CASSIGTGVQPQHF.

The rearrangement uses TRBV6-1 and TRBJ1-2; D may be TRBD1 (5 bases). Germline V gene data show CDR1 as MNHNS and CDR2 as SASEGT. The CDR3 length is 14 residues. V was clipped by 7 bases and J by 2 bases, with 14 bases between them. CDR3 DNA sequence: TGTGCCAGCACCCTAACCCAGGGAAACTATGGCTACACCTTC. This sequence encodes CASTLTQGNYGYTF.

This chain links TRBV30 with TRBJ2-1, with 9 bases matching TRBD2. The CDR3 has 15 residues. Trimming removed 1 base from V and 8 bases from J; junction bases left unmatched: 9. The germline CDR1 and CDR2 sequences are GTSNPN and SVGIG (reference sequence). DNA of the CDR3: TGTGCCTGGAGTGACTTTAGCGGGAGCCGCGATGAGCAGTTCTTC. It yields the protein CAWSDFSGSRDEQFF.

V is TRBV2 and J is TRBJ2-7; D tentatively fits TRBD1 or TRBD2 (6 bases each). From germline, CDR1 is SNHLY and CDR2 FYNNEI. V shed 6 bases and J shed 2 bases, with 17 bases lying between them. This CDR3 region has 15 residues. In DNA form, the CDR3 reads TGTGCCAGCAGGAGGGGGGTGTTTGCTACCTACGAGCAGTACTTC. Its translation: CASRRGVFATYEQYF.

The chain has TRBV5-1 and TRBJ2-5; TRBD2 matches 9 bases. This CDR3 has 15 amino acids. CDR1 and CDR2 (germline): SGHRS, YFSETQ. J gave up 3 bases and V 5 bases, and 8 bases lay outside the gene matches. The CDR3 sequence: CASRGGRGIEETQYF. The CDR3 nucleotides are TGCGCCAGCAGGGGCGGGAGGGGAATTGAAGAGACCCAGTACTTC.

The V and J genes are TRBV7-9 and TRBJ1-2, with D maybe TRBD1 (6 bases). Germline CDR1 is SEHNR and CDR2 is FQNEAQ (reference sequence). The V gene lost 3 bases and the J gene lost 3 bases, with 14 bases spanning the gap. The CDR3 is 15 amino acids. CDR3 nucleotide sequence: TGTGCCAGCAGCTTGTACAGGGAGCGTTACTATGGCTACACCTTC. It specifies CASSLYRERYYGYTF.